This TCR beta chain was observed in a study of shared clonotypes between healthy human individuals. Findings and caveats of the study: Specimens sampled were limited to blood, with tissue repertoires likely differing.

The V and J ends lost 4 bases and 2 bases respectively, with 16 bases between them. Germline-derived CDR1 and CDR2 are SQVTM and ANQGSEA. This CDR3 contains 15 residues. Profiled with immunoSEQ multiplex PCR; TCRdb holds only in-frame clones, not every one. The sample holds more than 400,000 clones; more than 65% are singletons and the top ten take over 9.5%. Comments on this clone: Its specificity is unknown.

This chain joins TRBV29-1 and TRBJ2-3; D is perhaps TRBD2 (6 bases). This TCR came from a woman between 40 and 50 years old in good health. Some clones in this sample may be carry-over from other donors' samples. The sequencing input was PBMCs. In DNA form, the CDR3 reads TGCAGCGTTGGTTTAGCGGAAGATATCACAGATACGCAGTATTTT. Amino acids: CSVGLAEDITDTQYF.